The T cell receptor beta chain under discussion was sequenced for a study of blood T cell repertoires in COVID-19. Study-level background: Italy, Spain and the United States were the sources of the convalescent and acute COVID-19 samples.

The assay was immunoSEQ multiplex PCR, and TCRdb's table has in-frame clones only and misses some. The sample contains approximately 120,000 clones, around 77% of which appear only once. This receptor was identified in a human donor in a cohort sampled during active COVID-19. Sequencing used peripheral blood.

CDR3: CASTRDRDQPQHF. The CDR3 nucleotides are TGTGCCAGCACCCGGGACAGGGATCAGCCCCAGCATTTT. The J gene is TRBJ1-5, the V gene TRBV2, with 9 nucleotides matching TRBD1. V lost 7 bases and J lost 5; bases outside the gene matches: 3. The CDR3 runs to 13 residues. From germline, CDR1 is SNHLY and CDR2 FYNNEI.